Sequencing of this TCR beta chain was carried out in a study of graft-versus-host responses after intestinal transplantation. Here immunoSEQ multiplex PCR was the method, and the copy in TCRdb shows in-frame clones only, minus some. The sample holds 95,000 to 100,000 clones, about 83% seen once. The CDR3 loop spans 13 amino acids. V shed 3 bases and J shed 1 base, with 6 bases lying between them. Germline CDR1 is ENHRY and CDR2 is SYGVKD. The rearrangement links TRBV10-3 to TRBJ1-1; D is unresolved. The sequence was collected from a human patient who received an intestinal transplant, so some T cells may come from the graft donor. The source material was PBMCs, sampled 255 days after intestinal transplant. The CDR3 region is CAISDLGNTEAFF. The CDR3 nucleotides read TGTGCCATCAGTGATCTGGGGAACACTGAAGCTTTCTTT.